The source of this TCR beta chain is a study of tumor-infiltrating lymphocytes in localized non-small cell lung cancer. This clone turned up a few times. Its antigen is unknown. Only in-frame clones appear in the TCRdb table, and some are missing; sequencing was by immunoSEQ multiplex PCR. The data contain some 22,000 clones, 69% of them singletons. Broader study findings: Tumors had more T cell infiltration than uninvolved lung, per TCRbeta sequencing and CD3 counts.

The specimen was lung tumor tissue. The sequence was collected from a human donor with non-small cell lung cancer.

The CDR3 protein is CASSHPTVNTEAFF. DNA of the CDR3: TGCGCCAGCAGCCATCCGACAGTGAACACTGAAGCTTTCTTT. The chain couples TRBV4-1 to TRBJ1-1; D is possibly TRBD1 (5 bases). The ends were cut back, 3 bases at V and 0 bases at J, with 8 bases in the middle. This CDR3 region has 14 residues. CDR1 is MGHRA and CDR2 is YSYEKL in the germline V gene.